The 24 T cell receptor beta chains reported below all come from one sample, sequenced in a study of T-cell reconstitution after alpha-beta-depleted transplantation in children. Preparation of the TCRbeta library involved a method that used unique molecular identifiers. TCRdb re-derived calls from the PCR reads in MiXCR, one entry per CDR3 protein. The sample yields about 600,000 distinct CDR3 sequences, over 9.5% seen once. Source: PBMCs from the stem cell graft donor, taken from the stem cell graft. Receptors were obtained from a human donor who donated a stem cell graft to a child with acute myeloid leukemia.

This clonotype turned up a few times. The chain has TRBV28 and TRBJ2-3; 8 bases line up with TRBD2. The germline CDR1 and CDR2 sequences are MDHEN and SYDVKM. V dropped 5 bases and J dropped 13; count of bases not matched to a gene: 8. CDR3 length: 12 residues. DNA of the CDR3: TGTGCCAGCAGTCCCTTTTCGGGAGGGGAGTATTTT. Amino acid sequence: CASSPFSGGEYF.

This clonotype was picked up many times. The J gene is TRBJ2-7, the V gene TRBV27; 9 bases are a match to TRBD2. From germline, CDR1 is MNHEY and CDR2 SMNVEV (reference sequence). The length of the CDR3 is 17 residues. The J segment lost 0 bases and the V segment lost 4 bases, leaving 10 bases of the junction unmatched. As DNA, the CDR3 is TGTGCCAGCAGTTCGCCCGGGACTAGCATGAACTCCTACGAGCAGTACTTC. Its translation: CASSSPGTSMNSYEQYF.

In this sample, this clonotype turned up many times. The rearrangement joins TRBV6-5 to TRBJ2-1, with 9 bases matching TRBD1. The CDR3 loop spans 16 amino acids. J lost 4 bases, V lost 6 bases, and 10 bases had no gene match. From germline, CDR1 is MNHEY and CDR2 SVGAGI. CDR3 bases: TGTGCCAGCAGGCGACCGGGACAGGGAAATTACAATGAGCAGTTCTTC. This codes for CASRRPGQGNYNEQFF.

This clonotype was counted at least ten times. The chain uses TRBV12-3 or TRBV12-4 and TRBJ2-2, with 10 bases matching TRBD1. V lost 7 bases and J lost 6; bases outside the gene matches: 5. This CDR3 has 14 residues. CDR3 nucleotides: TGTGCCAGCAAGCCCGGGACAGGGGCCGGGGAGCTGTTTTTT. Translated: CASKPGTGAGELFF.

This clonotype was recorded a few times. The chain has TRBV3-1 and TRBJ2-7, with D unclear. This CDR3 comprises 15 residues. Germline V gives CDR1 LGHDT, CDR2 YNNKEL (reference sequence). Trimming shortened V by 1 base and J by 0 bases, and 10 bases separated the two germline ends. CDR3 residues: CASSQARVSSYEQYF. The CDR3, as DNA: TGTGCCAGCAGCCAAGCCCGGGTAAGCTCCTACGAGCAGTACTTC.

This clonotype occurred a few times. The chain employs TRBV7-9 and TRBJ1-3, with 7 bases identical to TRBD1. CDR1 SEHNR and CDR2 FQNEAQ come from the germline V gene (reference sequence). Germline trimming cut 4 bases from V and 4 bases from J; bases unmatched to any gene: 7. The CDR3 contains 15 residues. CDR3 coding DNA: TGTGCCAGCAGCTACGCGACAGGGCCGGGAAACACCATATATTTT. Its protein product is CASSYATGPGNTIYF.

The gene calls are TRBV29-1 and TRBJ2-5; 8 bases line up with TRBD1. V lost 6 bases and J lost 4; bases outside the gene matches: 4. The CDR3 totals 12 residues. Germline V gene data show CDR1 as SQVTM and CDR2 as ANQGSEA. CDR3 protein: CSVTGGRETQYF. CDR3 in DNA: TGCAGCGTAACAGGGGGACGAGAGACCCAGTACTTC. Together with reference TRBV29-1 and TRBJ2-5, the CDR3 gives the full variable domain: SAVISQKPSRDICQRGTSLTIQCQVDSQVTMMFWYRQQPGQSLTLIATANQGSEATYESGFVIDKFPISRPNLTFSTLTVSNMSPEDSSIYLCSVTGGRETQYFGPGTRLLVL.

This clonotype was seen many times. The J gene is TRBJ2-7, the V gene TRBV27; 11 nucleotides align to TRBD2. J lost 9 bases, V lost 4 bases, and 8 bases had no gene match. The CDR3 sequence is 14 residues long. Germline lookup yields CDR1 MNHEY and CDR2 SMNVEV (reference sequence). CDR3 residues: CASSSTSGRNGQYF. As DNA, the CDR3 is TGTGCCAGCAGTTCTACTAGCGGGAGAAACGGGCAGTACTTC.

In this sample, this clonotype turned up many times. The chain couples TRBV20-1 to TRBJ2-7, with 7 bases that match TRBD2. Germline V gives CDR1 DFQATT, CDR2 SNEGSKA (reference sequence). Trimming cost V 4 bases and J 6 bases; bases outside gene matches: 3. The CDR3 covers 11 residues. The CDR3 bases are TGCAGTGCTACGATAGCGGGCGAGCAGTACTTC. Protein product: CSATIAGEQYF.

This clonotype was recorded only once. This rearrangement joins TRBV7-1 to TRBJ2-1; 8 bases fit TRBD2. TRBV7-1 is an open reading frame whose function is uncertain. The CDR3 runs 22 residues. Unmatched junction bases numbered 31, after V lost 6 bases and J lost 6 bases. As DNA, the CDR3 is TGTGCCAGCAGTCTGCGTTCAGTTGGGCAGGGTTACCGGGAGGGCCCAGGCAATGAGCAGTTCTTC. Protein sequence: CASSLRSVGQGYREGPGNEQFF.

Turning to this clonotype: Germline and junction disagree at one end, which may indicate a read error. The rearrangement joins TRBV2 to TRBJ1-5, with TRBD1 as a possible D gene (5 bases). Germline V gives CDR1 SNHLY, CDR2 FYNNEI. The CDR3 covers 15 residues. CDR3 sequence: CASSKAGSRNQPQHF. The DNA for the CDR3 is TGTGCCAGCAGTAAAGCAGGGAGTCGCAATCAGCCCCAGCATTTT.

The chain has TRBV30 and TRBJ1-2; the D is unclear. This CDR3 has 13 amino acids. Germline assignment: CDR1 GTSNPN and CDR2 SVGIG (reference sequence). Trimming took 8 bases from V and 0 from J, leaving 13 bases between them. CDR3 region: CAHSTLANYGYTF. In DNA, the CDR3 is TGTGCCCACTCGACGTTAGCTAACTATGGCTACACCTTC.

V is TRBV29-1 and J is TRBJ2-3, with 7 bases aligning to TRBD2. Germline V gene data show CDR1 as SQVTM and CDR2 as ANQGSEA. V dropped 5 bases and J dropped 4; count of bases not matched to a gene: 9. This CDR3 is 14 amino acids long. The CDR3 is CSVSSGTNADTQYF. The DNA for the CDR3 is TGCAGCGTTTCCTCCGGGACTAACGCAGATACGCAGTATTTT.

The gene calls are TRBV9 and TRBJ1-5; 7 positions match TRBD1. Germline trimming cut 0 bases from V and 5 bases from J; bases unmatched to any gene: 5. CDR1 and CDR2 (germline): SGDLS, YYNGEE. The CDR3 consists of 15 residues. The CDR3 bases are TGTGCCAGCAGCGTAGAGGGGGGGACAGATCAGCCCCAGCATTTT. Its protein is CASSVEGGTDQPQHF.

For the CDR3, the DNA is TGCGCCAGCAGCAACCGGGACAGGGGGATGGACTATGGCTACACCTTC. This sequence encodes CASSNRDRGMDYGYTF. The V and J genes are TRBV5-1 and TRBJ1-2; 11 bases align to TRBD1. Trimming cost V 4 bases and J 3 bases; bases outside gene matches: 8. CDR1 and CDR2 (germline): SGHRS, YFSETQ. The CDR3 totals 16 residues.

In this sample, this clonotype turned up many times. This chain joins TRBV20-1 and TRBJ2-4; TRBD2 matches 7 bases. The germline gives CDR1 DFQATT, CDR2 SNEGSKA (reference sequence). The CDR3 has 13 amino acids. V trimming: 3 bases; J trimming: 5 bases; junction bases outside the gene matches: 4. CDR3 nucleotide sequence: TGCAGTGCTAGGGGGGGGGTTGAAAACATTCAGTACTTC. Its protein is CSARGGVENIQYF.

The rearrangement joins TRBV5-6 to TRBJ2-1; unclear D gene. Germline values: CDR1 SGHDT, CDR2 YYEEEE. With 4 bases removed from V and 0 bases from J, the gap between germline ends came to 11 bases. CDR3 size: 15 residues. Written as DNA, the CDR3 is TGTGCCAGCAGCGTCAGTCGGTCCTCCTACAATGAGCAGTTCTTC. Translation: CASSVSRSSYNEQFF.

J is TRBJ2-4 and V is TRBV20-1; TRBD1 agrees at 9 bases. The CDR3 extends over 17 amino acids. The V segment lost 2 bases and the J segment 1 base; nucleotides outside the gene matches: 9. The V gene's germline CDR1 is DFQATT and CDR2 SNEGSKA (reference sequence). The CDR3 here is CSARPPGTGMAKNIQYF. For the CDR3, the DNA is TGCAGTGCTAGACCCCCCGGGACAGGGATGGCCAAAAACATTCAGTACTTC.

Only a few counts were recorded for this clonotype. The rearrangement links TRBV20-1 to TRBJ2-5; 10 positions agree with TRBD1. There are 15 residues in the CDR3. The junction had 8 bases not matched to a gene; V was cut back by 6 bases and J by 1 base. Germline V gene sequence: CDR1 DFQATT, CDR2 SNEGSKA (reference sequence). The CDR3 reads CSAPGQGRGQETQYF. The CDR3 region has the DNA TGCAGTGCCCCGGGACAGGGGAGAGGCCAAGAGACCCAGTACTTC.

This clonotype has a handful of counts. The rearrangement joins TRBV20-1 to TRBJ2-7; 8 positions match TRBD1. The CDR3 totals 12 residues. Germline V CDR1 and CDR2: DFQATT, SNEGSKA (reference sequence). V lost 3 bases and J lost 4; bases outside the gene matches: 2. CDR3 sequence (DNA): TGCAGTGCTAGGGGACAGGTGTACGAGCAGTACTTC. It specifies CSARGQVYEQYF.

The chain employs TRBV20-1 and TRBJ1-2, with D perhaps matching TRBD1 (5 bases). The germline gives CDR1 DFQATT, CDR2 SNEGSKA (reference sequence). The CDR3 is 12 amino acids. The V gene lost 6 bases and the J gene lost 4 bases, with 12 bases spanning the gap. The CDR3, as DNA: TGCAGTGCCGGCGAGGGGATCTATGGCTACACCTTC. It yields the protein CSAGEGIYGYTF.

This chain joins TRBV20-1 and TRBJ2-3; D ambiguous. The CDR3 totals 17 residues. The V and J ends lost 1 base and 1 base respectively, with 18 bases between them. From germline, CDR1 is DFQATT and CDR2 SNEGSKA (reference sequence). The CDR3 bases are TGCAGTGCTAGAGGCCGCCATGCGGTACGGGGCACAGATACGCAGTATTTT. As protein: CSARGRHAVRGTDTQYF.

This clonotype was observed many times. The chain carries TRBV5-1 and TRBJ1-1, with D possibly being TRBD1 (5 bases). The CDR3 totals 15 residues. V lost 0 bases to trimming and J lost 1 base, with 10 bases between them. CDR1 and CDR2 (germline): SGHRS, YFSETQ. Here the CDR3 reads CASSLGQGRNTEAFF. CDR3 nucleotides: TGCGCCAGCAGCTTGGGTCAGGGCCGGAACACTGAAGCTTTCTTT.

CDR3 DNA: TGTGCCAGCTCACCGTACGGCCTAGCGGGAGGGATCCACGAGCAGTACTTC. Translated: CASSPYGLAGGIHEQYF. The chain joins TRBV18 to TRBJ2-7, with 12 positions matching TRBD2. The J segment lost 5 bases and the V segment lost 3 bases, leaving 11 bases of the junction unmatched. In germline, CDR1 is KGHSH, CDR2 LQKENI. The CDR3 spans 17 residues.